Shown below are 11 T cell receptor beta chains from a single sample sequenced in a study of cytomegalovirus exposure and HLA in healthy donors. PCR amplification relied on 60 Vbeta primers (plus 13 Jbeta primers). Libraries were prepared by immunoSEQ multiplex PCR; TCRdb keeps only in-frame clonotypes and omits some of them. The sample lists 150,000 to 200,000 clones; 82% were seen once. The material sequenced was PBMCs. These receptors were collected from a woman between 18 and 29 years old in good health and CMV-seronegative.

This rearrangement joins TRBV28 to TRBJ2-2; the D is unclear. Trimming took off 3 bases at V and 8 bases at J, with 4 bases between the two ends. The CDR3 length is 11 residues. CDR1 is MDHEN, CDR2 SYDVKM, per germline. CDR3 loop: CASSFSGELFF. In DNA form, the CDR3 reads TGTGCCAGCAGTTTCAGTGGGGAGCTGTTTTTT.

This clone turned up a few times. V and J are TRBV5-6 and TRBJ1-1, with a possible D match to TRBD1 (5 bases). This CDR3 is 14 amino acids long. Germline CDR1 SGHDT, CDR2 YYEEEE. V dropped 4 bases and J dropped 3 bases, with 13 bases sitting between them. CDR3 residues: CASSLRGSDTEAFF. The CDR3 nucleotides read TGTGCCAGCAGCCTTCGGGGGTCGGACACTGAAGCTTTCTTT.

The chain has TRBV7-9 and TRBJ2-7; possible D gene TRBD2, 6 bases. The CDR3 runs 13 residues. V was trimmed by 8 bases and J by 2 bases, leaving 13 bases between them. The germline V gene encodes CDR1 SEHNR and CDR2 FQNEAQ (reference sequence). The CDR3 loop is CASAPGLPYEQYF. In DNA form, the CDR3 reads TGTGCCAGCGCACCGGGACTCCCCTACGAGCAGTACTTC. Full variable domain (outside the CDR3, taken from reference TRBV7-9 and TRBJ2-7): DTGVSQNPRHKITKRGQNVTFRCDPISEHNRLYWYRQTLGQGPEFLTYFQNEAQLEKSRLLSDRFSAERPKGSFSTLEIQRTEQGDSAMYLCASAPGLPYEQYFGPGTRLTVT.

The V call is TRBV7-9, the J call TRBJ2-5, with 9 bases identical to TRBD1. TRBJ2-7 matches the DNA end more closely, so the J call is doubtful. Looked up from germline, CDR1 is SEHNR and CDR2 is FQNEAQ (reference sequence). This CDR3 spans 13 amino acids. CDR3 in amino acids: CARGTGPPYEQYF. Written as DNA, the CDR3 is TGTGCCAGGGGGACAGGGCCCCCCTACGAGCAGTACTTC.

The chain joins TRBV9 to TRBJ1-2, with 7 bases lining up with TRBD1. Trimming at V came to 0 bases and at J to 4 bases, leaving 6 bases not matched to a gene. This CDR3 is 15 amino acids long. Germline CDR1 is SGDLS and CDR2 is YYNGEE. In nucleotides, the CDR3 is TGTGCCAGCAGCGTAGGTGTAGGGGGCGCCTATGGCTACACCTTC. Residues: CASSVGVGGAYGYTF.

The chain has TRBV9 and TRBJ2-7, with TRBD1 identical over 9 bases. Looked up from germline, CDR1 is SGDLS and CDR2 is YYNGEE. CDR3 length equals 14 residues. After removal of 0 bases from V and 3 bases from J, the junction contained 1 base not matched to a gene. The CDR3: CASSVGTGDYEQYF. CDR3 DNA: TGTGCCAGCAGCGTAGGGACAGGGGACTACGAGCAGTACTTC.

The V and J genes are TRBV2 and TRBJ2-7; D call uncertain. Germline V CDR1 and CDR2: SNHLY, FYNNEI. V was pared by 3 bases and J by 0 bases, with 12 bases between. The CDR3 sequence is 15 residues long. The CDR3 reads CASSEAVSTSYEQYF. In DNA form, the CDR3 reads TGTGCCAGCAGTGAGGCGGTTTCTACCTCCTACGAGCAGTACTTC.

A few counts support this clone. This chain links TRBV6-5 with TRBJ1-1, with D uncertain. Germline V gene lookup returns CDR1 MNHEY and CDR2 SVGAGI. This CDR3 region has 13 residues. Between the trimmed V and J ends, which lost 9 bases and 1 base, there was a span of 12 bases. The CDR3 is CASQVQRNTEAFF. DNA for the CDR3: TGTGCCAGTCAGGTACAGAGGAACACTGAAGCTTTCTTT.

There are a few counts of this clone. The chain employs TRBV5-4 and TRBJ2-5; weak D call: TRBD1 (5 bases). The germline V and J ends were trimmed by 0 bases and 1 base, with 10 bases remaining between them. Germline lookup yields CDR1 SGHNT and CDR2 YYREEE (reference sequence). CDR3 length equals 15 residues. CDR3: CASSLAPGPQETQYF. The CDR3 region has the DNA TGTGCCAGCAGCTTGGCTCCAGGGCCCCAAGAGACCCAGTACTTC.

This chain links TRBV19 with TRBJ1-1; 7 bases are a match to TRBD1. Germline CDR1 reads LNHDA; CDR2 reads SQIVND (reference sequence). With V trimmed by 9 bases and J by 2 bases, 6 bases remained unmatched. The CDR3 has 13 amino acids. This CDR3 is CASGQVTNTEAFF. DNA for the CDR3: TGTGCCAGCGGACAGGTCACCAACACTGAAGCTTTCTTT.

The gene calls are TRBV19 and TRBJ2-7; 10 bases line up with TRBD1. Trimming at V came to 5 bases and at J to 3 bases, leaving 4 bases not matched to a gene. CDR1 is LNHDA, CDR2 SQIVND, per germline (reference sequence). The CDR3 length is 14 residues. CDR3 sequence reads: CASSSGTGDYEQYF. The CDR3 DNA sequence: TGTGCCAGTAGTTCCGGGACAGGGGACTACGAGCAGTACTTC.